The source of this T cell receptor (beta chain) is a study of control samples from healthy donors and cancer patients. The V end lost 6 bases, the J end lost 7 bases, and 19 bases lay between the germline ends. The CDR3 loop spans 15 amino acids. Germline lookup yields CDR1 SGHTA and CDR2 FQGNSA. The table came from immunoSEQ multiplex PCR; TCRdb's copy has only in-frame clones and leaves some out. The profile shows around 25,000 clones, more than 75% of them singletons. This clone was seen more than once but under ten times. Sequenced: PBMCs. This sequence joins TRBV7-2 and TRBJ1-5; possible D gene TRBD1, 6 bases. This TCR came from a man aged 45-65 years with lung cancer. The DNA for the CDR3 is TGTGCCAGCAGTCTGACGGGGGGCGCAGACCAGCCCCAGCATTTT. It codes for CASSLTGGADQPQHF.